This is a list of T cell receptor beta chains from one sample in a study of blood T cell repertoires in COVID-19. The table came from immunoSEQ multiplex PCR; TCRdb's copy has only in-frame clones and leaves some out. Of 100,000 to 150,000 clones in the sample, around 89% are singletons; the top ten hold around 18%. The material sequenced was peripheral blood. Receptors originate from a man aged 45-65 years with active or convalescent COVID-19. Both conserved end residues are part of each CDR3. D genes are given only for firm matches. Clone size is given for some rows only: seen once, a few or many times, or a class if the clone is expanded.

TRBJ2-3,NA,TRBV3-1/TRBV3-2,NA,TGTGCCAGCAGCCCCAGCGGCAGGTCTAGCACAGATACGCAGTATTTT,CASSPSGRSSTDTQYF
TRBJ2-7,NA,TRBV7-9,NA,TGTGCCAGCAGCCGACTCCCGGCAGAGCAGTACTTC,CASSRLPAEQYF
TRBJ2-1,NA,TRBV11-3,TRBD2,TGTGCCAGCAGCTTAGATAGAGCTAGCGGGTCTGAGCAGTTCTTC,CASSLDRASGSEQFF
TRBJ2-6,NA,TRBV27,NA,TGTGCCAGCAGTTTCGGCTCTGGGGCCAACGTCCTGACTTTC,CASSFGSGANVLTF
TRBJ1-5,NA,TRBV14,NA,TGTGCCAGCAGCCAAGATCTGTATCAGCCCCAGCATTTT,CASSQDLYQPQHF
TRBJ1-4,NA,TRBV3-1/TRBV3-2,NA,TGTGCCAGCAGCCAAGATCAACGAATCGGGAAACTGTTTTTT,CASSQDQRIGKLFF
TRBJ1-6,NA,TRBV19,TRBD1,TGTGCCAGTAGCATGGGACAGGAGGGTTCACCCCTCCACTTT,CASSMGQEGSPLHF
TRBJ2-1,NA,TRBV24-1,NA,TGTGCCACCAGTGATGGCCCGGCGGCCTACAATGAGCAGTTCTTC,CATSDGPAAYNEQFF
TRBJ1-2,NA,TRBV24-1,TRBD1,TGTGCCACCAGTGATTCTCGAACCGGGACAGGGGAGTTCACCAACTATGGCTACACCTTC,CATSDSRTGTGEFTNYGYTF
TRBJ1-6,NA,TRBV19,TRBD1,TGTGCCAGTAGCTCCCCGGGACAGTATAATTCACCCCTCCACTTT,CASSSPGQYNSPLHF
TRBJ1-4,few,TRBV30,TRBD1,TGTGCCTGGAGTGTACCTGGGACAGATTTTTATCGACTGTTTTTT,CAWSVPGTDFYRLFF
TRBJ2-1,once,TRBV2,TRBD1,TGTGCCAGAACGACAGGGGATGGTGAGCAGTTCTTC,CARTTGDGEQFF
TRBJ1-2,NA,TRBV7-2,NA,TGTGCCAGCAGCTTCACCGGGGGGGTCGAAGGCTACACCTTC,CASSFTGGVEGYTF
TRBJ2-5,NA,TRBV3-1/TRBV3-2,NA,TGTGCCAGCAGCCAGACGACAGGCCTCCAGGAGACCCAGTACTTC,CASSQTTGLQETQYF
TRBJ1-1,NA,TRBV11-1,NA,TGTGCCAGCAGCTCCTCAACCGAGGGTAGTGAAGCTTTCTTT,CASSSSTEGSEAFF
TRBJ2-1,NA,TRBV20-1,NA,TGCAGTGCTAGTGGAGGGAGGATGGTCAATGAGCAGTTCTTC,CSASGGRMVNEQFF
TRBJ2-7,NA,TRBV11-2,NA,TGTGCCAGCCGAGAAAGGACTGGCCCCTACGAGCAGTACTTC,CASRERTGPYEQYF
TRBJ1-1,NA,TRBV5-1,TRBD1,TGCGCCAGCAGCCGACAGGGGGCGCGGAACACTGAAGCTTTCTTT,CASSRQGARNTEAFF
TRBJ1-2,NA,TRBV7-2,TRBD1,TGTGCCAGCAGCTTACCGCAGACAGGGCGGCAGGGCTACACCTTC,CASSLPQTGRQGYTF
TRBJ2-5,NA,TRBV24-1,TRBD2,TGTGCCACCAGTGCCCAGCGGGGGGGCCAAGAGACCCAGTACTTC,CATSAQRGGQETQYF
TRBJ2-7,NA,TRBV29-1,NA,TGCAGCGTGGGCGTCAGAGGTCACGAGCAGTACTTC,CSVGVRGHEQYF
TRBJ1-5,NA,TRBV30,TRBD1,TGTGCCTGGACCAGGGGGGGCAATCAGCCCCAGCATTTT,CAWTRGGNQPQHF
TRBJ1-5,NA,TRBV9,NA,TGTGCCAGCAGCCCCCAGGAGGGGAATCAGCCCCAGCATTTT,CASSPQEGNQPQHF
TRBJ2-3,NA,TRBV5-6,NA,TGTGCCAGCGCCCACGGGGACACAGATACGCAGTATTTT,CASAHGDTDTQYF
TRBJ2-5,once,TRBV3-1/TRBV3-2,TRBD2,TGTGCCAGCAGCCAAATGGGACTAGCGGCTCTGGAGACCCAGTACTTC,CASSQMGLAALETQYF
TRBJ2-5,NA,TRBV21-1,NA,TGTGCCAGCAGCACACCCCCGGGACTAGCGGAAGAGACCCAGTACTTC,CASSTPPGLAEETQYF
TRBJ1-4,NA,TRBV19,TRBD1,TGTGCCAGTAGTAGACCAGGGGGGTCGGCCGGTGAAAAACTGTTTTTT,CASSRPGGSAGEKLFF
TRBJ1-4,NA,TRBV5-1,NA,TGCGCCAGCAGCTTGGACAGCAAAGCAACTAATGAAAAACTGTTTTTT,CASSLDSKATNEKLFF
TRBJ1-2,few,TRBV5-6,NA,TGTGCCAGCAGCTTGGCGGGCAGGGAAGTCTATGGCTACACCTTC,CASSLAGREVYGYTF
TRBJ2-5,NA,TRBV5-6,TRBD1,TGTGCCAGCAGCTTGTGGGTCGGGACAGCCTGGACCCAGTACTTC,CASSLWVGTAWTQYF
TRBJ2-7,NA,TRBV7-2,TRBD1,TGTGCCAGCAGCTACCGGGACAGGGGGTTCTACGAGCAGTACTTC,CASSYRDRGFYEQYF
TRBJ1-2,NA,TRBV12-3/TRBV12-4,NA,TGTGCCAGCAGCATGGACAGCGGCGGCTACACCTTC,CASSMDSGGYTF
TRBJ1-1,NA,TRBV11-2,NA,TGTGCCAGCAGCTTAGTAAGGGGTAACGGGAACACTGAAGCTTTCTTT,CASSLVRGNGNTEAFF
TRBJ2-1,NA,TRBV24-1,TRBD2,TGTGCCACCAGTGTCCTAGCGGGAGACAATGAGCAGTTCTTC,CATSVLAGDNEQFF
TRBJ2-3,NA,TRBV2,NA,TGTGCCAGCAGTGATGGGGCCCTAGCGTCCCTCGGGGATACGCAGTATTTT,CASSDGALASLGDTQYF
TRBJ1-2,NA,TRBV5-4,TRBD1,TGTGCCAGCAGCTCAACGGGACAGGCAACCACTAACTATGGCTACACCTTC,CASSSTGQATTNYGYTF
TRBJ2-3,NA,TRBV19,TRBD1,TGTGCCATCAGGGACAGGGGGCAAGATACGCAGTATTTT,CAIRDRGQDTQYF
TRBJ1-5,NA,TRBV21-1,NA,TGTGCCAGCAGCAAAGAAGATATAAAAAACCGGGATCCCTTCGTATCCCATCAGCCCCAGCATTTT,CASSKEDIKNRDPFVSHQPQHF
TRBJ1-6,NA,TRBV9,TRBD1,TGTGCCAGCAGCGTAGACAGGGGAGATTCACCCCTCCACTTT,CASSVDRGDSPLHF
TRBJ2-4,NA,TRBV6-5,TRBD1,TGTGCCAGCAGACCGACAGGGGCCAAAAACATTCAGTACTTC,CASRPTGAKNIQYF
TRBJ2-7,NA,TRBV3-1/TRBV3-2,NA,TGTGCCAGCAGCCAAGATCCCAGGGTTGACGAGCAGTACTTC,CASSQDPRVDEQYF
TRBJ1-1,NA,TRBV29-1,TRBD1,TGCAGCGTTTTAAGACAGGGCCCCCACACTGAAGCTTTCTTT,CSVLRQGPHTEAFF
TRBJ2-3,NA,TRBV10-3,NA,TGTGCCATCAGTTTACGGGAGACAGGGACAGATACGCAGTATTTT,CAISLRETGTDTQYF
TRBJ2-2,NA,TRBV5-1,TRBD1,TGCGCCAGCAGCTTGCACAGGGGAGTCGGGGAGCTGTTTTTT,CASSLHRGVGELFF
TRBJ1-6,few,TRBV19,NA,TGTGCCAGTAGGATATTCAAGGAGGGTGGACATTCACCCCTCCACTTT,CASRIFKEGGHSPLHF
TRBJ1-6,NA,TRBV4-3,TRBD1,TGCGCCAGCAGCCGTAAAACCGGGACAGCTAATTCACCCCTCCACTTT,CASSRKTGTANSPLHF
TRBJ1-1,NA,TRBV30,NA,TGTGCCTGGAGTGGGAGGTACACTGAAGCTTTCTTT,CAWSGRYTEAFF
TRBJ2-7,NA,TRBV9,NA,TGTGCCAGCAGCGTAGAGGGCAGGGGCTACGAGCAGTACTTC,CASSVEGRGYEQYF
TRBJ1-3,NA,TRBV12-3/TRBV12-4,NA,TGTGCCAGCAGCGGCGGGACGAGAAACACCATATATTTT,CASSGGTRNTIYF
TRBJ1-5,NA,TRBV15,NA,TGTGCCACCAGCAGGTCAGATAGCAATCAGCCCCAGCATTTT,CATSRSDSNQPQHF
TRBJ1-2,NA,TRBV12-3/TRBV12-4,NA,TGTGCCAGCAGTTGGGCCAAGGGCTACACCTTC,CASSWAKGYTF
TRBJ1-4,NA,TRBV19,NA,TGTGCCAGTAACGAGGGCAGCCCTAATGAAAAACTGTTTTTT,CASNEGSPNEKLFF
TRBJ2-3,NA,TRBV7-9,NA,TGTGCCAGCAGCTTTCGTAGCGGAACCACAGATACGCAGTATTTT,CASSFRSGTTDTQYF
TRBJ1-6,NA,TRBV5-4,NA,TGTGCCAGCAGCTTGGCAGGGGATGGCTCACCCCTCCACTTT,CASSLAGDGSPLHF
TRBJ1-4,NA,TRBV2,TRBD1,TGTGCCAGCAGGGGACAGGGTGGTGAAAAACTGTTTTTT,CASRGQGGEKLFF
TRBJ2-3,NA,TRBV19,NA,TGTGCCAGTAGTATAGGGGGGACTAGCACAGATACGCAGTATTTT,CASSIGGTSTDTQYF
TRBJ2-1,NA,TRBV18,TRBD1,TGTGCCAGCTCACCACAAATCCTATCGGGACAGGGACTCAATGAGCAGTTCTTC,CASSPQILSGQGLNEQFF
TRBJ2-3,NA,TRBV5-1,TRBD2,TGCGCCAGCACAAAATGGACTAGCGGGACGACAGATACGCAGTATTTT,CASTKWTSGTTDTQYF